The 10 T cell receptor beta chains below were found in one sample sequenced in a study of T cells after yellow fever vaccination. In TCRdb, the 5' RACE reads were re-called with MiXCR into one record per CDR3 protein. The repertoire holds around 310,000 distinct CDR3 sequences, with 8% to 10% as singletons. The sequencing used PBMCs, collected on the day of the first yellow fever vaccination. The origin of the receptors is a man younger than 35 who received the YFV17D yellow fever vaccine.

Only a few counts were recorded for this clonotype. The V and J genes are TRBV6-2 or TRBV6-3 and TRBJ2-1; TRBD1 aligns across 7 bases. Trimming at V came to 2 bases and at J to 4 bases, leaving 11 bases not matched to a gene. This CDR3 comprises 17 residues. The germline CDR1 and CDR2 sequences are MNHEY and SVGEGT. The CDR3 here is CASSYPRMRGPYNEQFF. The CDR3 DNA is TGTGCCAGCAGTTACCCGAGAATGAGGGGGCCTTACAATGAGCAGTTCTTC.

A few counts support this clonotype. This chain joins TRBV20-1 and TRBJ2-1, with TRBD2 as a possible D gene (5 bases). This CDR3 spans 14 amino acids. V lost 3 bases to trimming and J lost 4 bases, with 13 bases between them. Germline V lookup: CDR1 DFQATT, CDR2 SNEGSKA (reference sequence). The CDR3 sequence: CSASAGVQYNEQFF. In DNA, the CDR3 is TGCAGTGCTAGCGCCGGGGTCCAGTACAATGAGCAGTTCTTC.

In its sample, this clonotype was seen many times. J is TRBJ1-1 and V is TRBV12-3 or TRBV12-4; a possible D gene is TRBD1 (6 bases). The CDR3 loop spans 12 amino acids. V was shortened by 3 bases and J by 8 bases, with 10 bases between the two germline ends. The CDR3 nucleotides are TGTGCCAGCAGTTTGCAGGGGCTGGAAGCTTTCTTT. This codes for CASSLQGLEAFF.

At least ten counts were recorded for this clonotype. The chain carries TRBV20-1 and TRBJ2-7, with 12 bases that match TRBD2. The CDR3 sequence is 14 residues long. The V gene's germline CDR1 is DFQATT and CDR2 SNEGSKA (reference sequence). The V and J ends lost 6 bases and 0 bases, in that order; junction bases with no gene match: 3. The CDR3 here is CSALAGGSSYEQYF. CDR3 in DNA: TGCAGTGCCCTAGCGGGGGGGAGCTCCTACGAGCAGTACTTC.

The V gene is TRBV7-8, the J gene TRBJ2-5; 13 nucleotides match TRBD2. Unmatched junction bases numbered 6, after V lost 6 bases and J lost 5 bases. In germline, CDR1 is SGHVS, CDR2 FQNEAQ. This CDR3 region has 15 residues. The DNA of the CDR3 is TGTGCCAGCAGTAACGGACTAGCGGGGGCGGAGACCCAGTACTTC. Amino acids: CASSNGLAGAETQYF.

The V call is TRBV30, the J call TRBJ1-6, with D unclear. V gave up 7 bases and J gave up 9 bases, with 16 bases separating them. Per the germline V gene, CDR1 is GTSNPN and CDR2 is SVGIG (reference sequence). The CDR3 totals 13 residues. Here the CDR3 reads CAFLRGRISPLHF. The CDR3 DNA reads TGTGCCTTCTTACGCGGACGGATTTCACCCCTCCACTTT.

The table lists this clonotype with a few counts. V usage is TRBV5-1 and J usage is TRBJ1-5; D is undetermined. The CDR3 consists of 15 residues. Trimming took 0 bases from V and 6 from J, leaving 13 bases between them. Per the germline V gene, CDR1 is SGHRS and CDR2 is YFSETQ. The CDR3 protein is CASSLESGSGQPQHF. CDR3 DNA: TGCGCCAGCAGCTTGGAGTCGGGTTCAGGTCAGCCCCAGCATTTT.

J is TRBJ2-5 and V is TRBV7-2; D could derive from TRBD1 or TRBD2 (6 bases each). The CDR3 length is 12 residues. Germline assignment: CDR1 SGHTA and CDR2 FQGNSA. With 3 bases removed from V and 9 bases from J, the gap between germline ends came to 11 bases. DNA of the CDR3: TGTGCCAGCAGCTTGGGGGGCGCCTCCCAGTACTTC. Translation gives CASSLGGASQYF.

The chain is built from TRBV5-1 and TRBJ1-1; D uncertain. CDR1 is SGHRS, CDR2 YFSETQ, per germline. Trimming stripped 2 bases from V and 1 base from J, with 9 bases between. This CDR3 comprises 14 residues. The CDR3 loop is CASSFDPGNTEAFF. The CDR3 DNA is TGCGCCAGCAGCTTCGACCCAGGGAACACTGAAGCTTTCTTT. Complete variable domain (other parts from reference TRBV5-1 and TRBJ1-1): KAGVTQTPRYLIKTRGQQVTLSCSPISGHRSVSWYQQTPGQGLQFLFEYFSETQRNKGNFPGRFSGRQFSNSRSEMNVSTLELGDSALYLCASSFDPGNTEAFFGQGTRLTVV.

This clonotype was picked up a small number of times. The chain couples TRBV10-3 to TRBJ2-2; no definite D call. The CDR3 consists of 11 residues. From germline, CDR1 is ENHRY and CDR2 SYGVKD. Trimming stripped 7 bases from V and 7 bases from J, with 7 bases between. CDR3 nucleotide sequence: TGTGCCATCACAAGAGGCGGGGAGCTGTTTTTT. The encoded protein is CAITRGGELFF.